This passage covers 25 T cell receptor beta chains from one sample sequenced in a study of T cells in Graves' hyperthyroidism and ophthalmopathy. Amplification of TCR beta CDR3 regions was performed using RNA transcripts as template. HTBI primers were employed in a first-round RT-PCR of the TCR CDR3. TCRdb itself ran the multiplex PCR reads through MiXCR, one entry per CDR3 protein. The sample yields about 210,000 distinct CDR3 sequences, 17% seen once. The sequenced sample consisted of blood. The origin of the receptors is a man aged 45-65 years with Graves' hyperthyroidism.

Many counts were recorded for this clonotype. The chain is built from TRBV16 and TRBJ2-6, with D maybe TRBD1 (5 bases). In germline, CDR1 is KGHSY, CDR2 FQNENV. V was pared by 2 bases and J by 3 bases, with 8 bases between. The CDR3 loop spans 15 amino acids. CDR3 protein: CASSQGAVGANVLTF. The CDR3, as DNA: TGTGCCAGCAGCCAAGGGGCAGTTGGGGCCAACGTCCTGACTTTC.

The chain links TRBV24-1 to TRBJ2-2; TRBD2 is a possible D gene (6 bases). This CDR3 is 15 amino acids long. Germline-derived CDR1 and CDR2 are KGHDR and SFDVKD. Trimming pared 2 bases from V and 6 bases from J, leaving 12 bases between. CDR3 in amino acids: CATSDSGTFAGELFF. The DNA for the CDR3 is TGTGCCACCAGTGATTCAGGGACTTTTGCCGGGGAGCTGTTTTTT.

In the case of this clonotype: Mismatch with germline at one junction end may stem from a read error. This rearrangement joins TRBV11-2 to TRBJ2-5; no firm D call. CDR1 is SGHAT, CDR2 FQNNGV, per germline. The CDR3 contains 10 residues. CDR3 nucleotide sequence: TGTGCCAGCGGCTTAGAGACCCAGTACTTC. Its protein is CASGLETQYF.

This clonotype was recorded at least ten times. The chain has TRBV20-1 and TRBJ2-1, with 9 positions matching TRBD2. The CDR3 sequence is 14 residues long. The V gene's germline CDR1 is DFQATT and CDR2 SNEGSKA (reference sequence). The trim removed 6 bases at V and 6 bases at J, leaving 9 bases unmatched. CDR3 sequence: CSAEGGRGPNEQFF. The DNA of the CDR3 is TGCAGTGCCGAGGGCGGGAGGGGGCCCAATGAGCAGTTCTTC.

This clonotype has more than one count but fewer than ten. V and J are TRBV7-2 and TRBJ1-3; D unresolved. Deletions cut 6 bases from V and 0 bases from J, with 9 bases between. The CDR3 covers 14 residues. Germline values: CDR1 SGHTA, CDR2 FQGNSA. CDR3 loop: CASRRASSGNTIYF. The CDR3 DNA follows: TGTGCCAGCAGGAGGGCCTCCTCTGGAAACACCATATATTTT.

This clonotype was observed many times. This chain uses TRBV30 with TRBJ2-1; tentative D call: TRBD1 (6 bases). Germline CDR1 GTSNPN, CDR2 SVGIG (reference sequence). The V gene lost 2 bases and the J gene lost 8 bases, with 13 bases spanning the gap. This CDR3 spans 13 amino acids. CDR3 in amino acids: CAWSLLGGHEQFF. The CDR3 DNA is TGTGCCTGGAGTCTACTAGGGGGTCATGAGCAGTTCTTC.

The V and J genes are TRBV28 and TRBJ1-1; maybe TRBD1 (6 bases). Deletions cut 6 bases from V and 4 bases from J, with 15 bases between. CDR1 is MDHEN and CDR2 is SYDVKM in the germline V gene. The CDR3 sequence is 14 residues long. The CDR3 reads CASRPGQVFTEAFF. Written as DNA, the CDR3 is TGTGCCAGCAGGCCGGGACAAGTCTTCACTGAAGCTTTCTTT.

The chain couples TRBV2 to TRBJ1-6; no clear D. Germline lookup yields CDR1 SNHLY and CDR2 FYNNEI. The CDR3 length is 14 residues. V dropped 10 bases and J dropped 0 bases, with 10 bases sitting between them. Written as DNA, the CDR3 is TGTGCCAACCAAAAGAGCTCCTATAATTCACCCCTCCACTTT. It is translated as CANQKSSYNSPLHF.

This clonotype was recorded many times. The V call is TRBV7-2, the J call TRBJ2-7; the match to TRBD2 covers 11 bases. Trimming took 5 bases from V and 7 from J; bases not matched to a gene: 10. This CDR3 region has 15 residues. From germline, CDR1 is SGHTA and CDR2 FQGNSA. The CDR3 loop reads CASSMGLAETGEQYF. CDR3 in DNA: TGTGCCAGCAGCATGGGACTAGCGGAAACGGGTGAGCAGTACTTC.

Many counts were recorded for this clonotype. This rearrangement joins TRBV6-1 to TRBJ2-2, with 10 bases matching TRBD2. Germline loops: CDR1 MNHNS, CDR2 SASEGT. The V gene end was trimmed by 6 bases and the J gene end by 0 bases; junction bases not matched to a gene: 1. There are 15 residues in the CDR3. CDR3 nucleotides: TGTGCCAGCAGGCTAGCGGGAGCGAACACCGGGGAGCTGTTTTTT. The encoded protein is CASRLAGANTGELFF.

This clonotype was seen more than once but under ten times. The chain joins TRBV5-1 to TRBJ1-1, with unresolved D. This CDR3 has 14 amino acids. Germline assignment: CDR1 SGHRS and CDR2 YFSETQ. V lost 4 bases and J lost 5, with 15 bases in between. The CDR3 loop is CASSTDGLGTEAFF. The CDR3 DNA sequence: TGCGCCAGCAGCACCGACGGGCTCGGGACTGAAGCTTTCTTT.

The chain carries TRBV6-1 and TRBJ1-1, with D possibly TRBD1 on 5 matching bases. From germline, CDR1 is MNHNS and CDR2 SASEGT. Trimming left V 3 bases short and J 9 bases short, with 17 bases between. The CDR3 totals 14 residues. The chain's CDR3 is CASSDGMGGLKAFF. CDR3 in DNA: TGTGCCAGCAGTGACGGAATGGGGGGGTTGAAAGCTTTCTTT.

The J gene is TRBJ2-7, the V gene TRBV7-9; the D is unclear. The germline gives CDR1 SEHNR, CDR2 FQNEAQ (reference sequence). This CDR3 has 15 amino acids. Trimming took 5 bases from V and 0 from J, leaving 14 bases between them. The CDR3 DNA follows: TGTGCCAGCAGCCCAGTCGGCAGCCCCTCCTACGAGCAGTACTTC. This sequence encodes CASSPVGSPSYEQYF.

On this clonotype itself: This may be a read error: a much more frequent sequence differs by one nucleotide. The chain carries TRBV11-3 and TRBJ2-1; D uncertain. Germline CDR1 reads SGHNT; CDR2 reads YENEEA. The CDR3 has 15 residues. CDR3 in amino acids: CASSLIQSSYNGQFF. In DNA form, the CDR3 reads TGTGCCAGCAGCTTGATTCAGAGCTCCTACAATGGGCAGTTCTTC.

Only a few counts were recorded for this clonotype. The gene calls are TRBV20-1 and TRBJ1-2, with D perhaps matching TRBD1 (6 bases). The CDR3 length is 13 residues. Trimming removed 4 bases from V and 8 bases from J, with 17 bases in between. Germline V gene data show CDR1 as DFQATT and CDR2 as SNEGSKA (reference sequence). DNA of the CDR3: TGCAGTGCTATGTATGGGGGGGCGCAGGGCTACACCTTC. Residues: CSAMYGGAQGYTF.

This clonotype was seen only once. The CDR3 ends on some other residue instead of the conserved phenylalanine or tryptophan, so this is likely a read error. The J gene is TRBJ2-2, the V gene TRBV11-2, with 7 bases matching TRBD1. This CDR3 has 14 residues. Germline values: CDR1 SGHAT, CDR2 FQNNGV. V shed 6 bases, J shed 3 bases, and the junction held 4 bases outside the gene matches. The CDR3 DNA sequence: TGTGCCAGCAGAACAGGGGTCCACACCGGGGAGCTGTTTCTT. Protein product: CASRTGVHTGELFL.

This clonotype appeared many times. J is TRBJ2-5 and V is TRBV4-2; D possibly corresponds to TRBD1 (6 bases). Germline V lookup: CDR1 LGHNA, CDR2 YNFKEQ. This CDR3 comprises 15 residues. V shed 1 base and J shed 5 bases, with 14 bases lying between them. The CDR3 protein is CASSQVEGGSETQYF. The DNA for the CDR3 is TGTGCCAGCAGCCAAGTAGAAGGGGGTTCGGAGACCCAGTACTTC.

The table lists this clonotype with many counts. V is TRBV28 and J is TRBJ1-1, with a weak D call TRBD1 (5 bases). This CDR3 spans 15 amino acids. V lost 6 bases and J lost 1, with 15 bases in between. Germline V lookup: CDR1 MDHEN, CDR2 SYDVKM. The CDR3 bases are TGTGCCAGCAGACCAAGGACGGACACGAACACTGAAGCTTTCTTT. Amino acids: CASRPRTDTNTEAFF.

This clonotype was seen at least ten times. The chain is built from TRBV28 and TRBJ2-7; D gene unclear. The CDR3 is made up of 11 amino acids. Germline loops: CDR1 MDHEN, CDR2 SYDVKM. Between the trimmed V and J ends, which lost 7 bases and 6 bases, there was a span of 10 bases. The CDR3 protein is CASNLNREQYF. The CDR3 region has the DNA TGTGCCAGCAATCTTAACCGCGAGCAGTACTTC.

This clonotype has a count of ten or more. The chain joins TRBV18 to TRBJ1-2; 7 bases map to TRBD1. The V segment lost 3 bases and the J segment 6 bases; nucleotides outside the gene matches: 13. CDR1 and CDR2 from the germline V gene are KGHSH and LQKENI. This CDR3 has 16 residues. The CDR3 DNA sequence: TGTGCCAGCTCACCGGGAGGGGGCCCGCGGGGGAATGGCTACACCTTC. Its translation: CASSPGGGPRGNGYTF.

The chain has TRBV10-3 and TRBJ2-7; tentative D call: TRBD1 (6 bases). Germline V gives CDR1 ENHRY, CDR2 SYGVKD. This CDR3 is built from 14 residues. V lost 11 bases, J lost 1 base, and 18 bases lay in between. DNA of the CDR3: TGTGCCTTCGAAGCCCAGGGGATGTCCTACGAGCAGTACTTC. Translating it yields CAFEAQGMSYEQYF.

The V gene is TRBV7-9, the J gene TRBJ1-6; 8 bases map to TRBD1. The J segment lost 7 bases and the V segment lost 5 bases, leaving 4 bases of the junction unmatched. The CDR3 length is 14 residues. Germline V gene data show CDR1 as SEHNR and CDR2 as FQNEAQ (reference sequence). The CDR3 nucleotides are TGTGCCAGCAGCCCGACAGGGGACAATTCACCCCTCCACTTT. It yields the protein CASSPTGDNSPLHF.

This clonotype was seen at least ten times. V is TRBV7-9 and J is TRBJ2-1; TRBD2 agrees at 10 bases. Looked up from germline, CDR1 is SEHNR and CDR2 is FQNEAQ (reference sequence). The CDR3 covers 17 residues. The trim removed 5 bases at V and 0 bases at J, leaving 7 bases unmatched. The CDR3 DNA reads TGTGCCAGCAGCGAGAGGACTAGCGGTCGCTCCTACAATGAGCAGTTCTTC. It yields the protein CASSERTSGRSYNEQFF. Variable domain in full (rest from reference TRBV7-9 and TRBJ2-1): DTGVSQNPRHKITKRGQNVTFRCDPISEHNRLYWYRQTLGQGPEFLTYFQNEAQLEKSRLLSDRFSAERPKGSFSTLEIQRTEQGDSAMYLCASSERTSGRSYNEQFFGPGTRLTVL.

V is TRBV5-1 and J is TRBJ2-7; the match to TRBD1 covers 7 bases. In germline, CDR1 is SGHRS, CDR2 YFSETQ. Losses at the gene ends were 4 bases for V and 0 bases for J; bases not matched to a gene: 7. The CDR3 extends over 15 amino acids. CDR3 sequence reads: CASSGWTGSSYEQYF. The CDR3 DNA follows: TGCGCCAGCAGCGGCTGGACAGGAAGCTCCTACGAGCAGTACTTC.

This clonotype was picked up a small number of times. It may be a read error: a sequence one base away is much more abundant. The chain employs TRBV28 and TRBJ2-5; 9 bases align to TRBD2. Per germline, CDR1 MDHEN and CDR2 SYDVKM. J gave up 3 bases and V 8 bases, and 10 bases lay outside the gene matches. This CDR3 region has 15 residues. DNA for the CDR3: TGTGCCAGCGGCCCCCGGACTAGCGTTGAAGAGACCCAGTACTTC. Its translation: CASGPRTSVEETQYF.